These 22 T cell receptor beta chains share one sample of origin, sequenced in a study of T cell responses to AZD1222 COVID-19 vaccine. Some clones are missing from TCRdb's copy, which holds only in-frame ones; the method was immunoSEQ multiplex PCR. The sample contains about 270,000 clones, around 93% of which appear only once. The input for sequencing was peripheral blood, taken 28 days after the second AZD1222 dose. The receptors shown here come from an adult who received the AZD1222 COVID-19 vaccine.

The chain couples TRBV7-9 to TRBJ2-1, with D hard to call. Germline lookup yields CDR1 SEHNR and CDR2 FQNEAQ (reference sequence). V was clipped by 5 bases and J by 2 bases, with 13 bases between them. This CDR3 comprises 15 residues. CDR3 sequence: CASSVTEHPYNEQFF. CDR3 bases: TGTGCCAGCAGCGTTACGGAGCATCCCTACAATGAGCAGTTCTTC.

This rearrangement joins TRBV6-5 to TRBJ2-3; 10 bases fit TRBD1. The V segment lost 8 bases and the J segment 3 bases; nucleotides outside the gene matches: 2. This CDR3 is built from 13 residues. Germline loops: CDR1 MNHEY, CDR2 SVGAGI. The chain's CDR3 is CASGQGGTDTQYF. The CDR3 DNA is TGTGCCAGCGGACAGGGGGGTACAGATACGCAGTATTTT.

The chain has TRBV21-1 and TRBJ2-2; the D call TRBD2 from the table was never checked on the DNA. TRBV21-1 is tagged as a pseudogene. The CDR3 spans 15 residues. CDR3 nucleotide sequence: TGTGCCAGCAGCAAAGATCCCCGGGGGACCGGGGAGCTGTTTTTT. Amino acid sequence: CASSKDPRGTGELFF.

The V gene is TRBV5-1, the J gene TRBJ2-1, with D possibly being TRBD2 (5 bases). In germline, CDR1 is SGHRS, CDR2 YFSETQ. Trimming stripped 0 bases from V and 7 bases from J, with 8 bases between. The CDR3 consists of 13 residues. The DNA for the CDR3 is TGCGCCAGCAGCTTGGTCGGGGTAAATGAGCAGTTCTTC. Translating it yields CASSLVGVNEQFF.

This sequence joins TRBV2 and TRBJ2-1; 9 bases align to TRBD1. CDR3 length: 17 amino acids. Trimming took 2 bases from V and 0 from J; bases not matched to a gene: 5. CDR1 is SNHLY and CDR2 is FYNNEI in the germline V gene. The CDR3 DNA reads as TGTGCCAGCAGTGAAACCGGACAGGGGAGCTCCTACAATGAGCAGTTCTTC. Residues: CASSETGQGSSYNEQFF.

The chain joins TRBV20-1 to TRBJ1-1; D gene ambiguous. V lost 6 bases, J lost 6 bases, and 11 bases lay in between. The CDR3 covers 11 residues. In germline, CDR1 is DFQATT, CDR2 SNEGSKA (reference sequence). The CDR3 sequence is CSAWGSAEAFF. The CDR3 DNA is TGCAGTGCCTGGGGTTCAGCTGAAGCTTTCTTT.

J is TRBJ1-1 and V is TRBV7-9; D perhaps matches TRBD1 (5 bases). The CDR3 length is 14 residues. CDR1 and CDR2 (germline): SEHNR, FQNEAQ (reference sequence). Deletions cut 3 bases from V and 5 bases from J, with 13 bases between. In DNA, the CDR3 is TGTGCCAGCAGCTTCGGCCAGGGTGGTACTGAAGCTTTCTTT. The encoded protein is CASSFGQGGTEAFF.

The chain is built from TRBV10-1 and TRBJ1-5; 8 nucleotides align to TRBD1. Germline lookup yields CDR1 WNHNN and CDR2 SYGVQD (reference sequence). The V segment lost 7 bases and the J segment 1 base; nucleotides outside the gene matches: 6. The CDR3 consists of 15 residues. The CDR3 loop reads CASTLDRVSNQPQHF. The DNA for the CDR3 is TGCGCCAGCACTTTGGACAGGGTAAGCAATCAGCCCCAGCATTTT.

V gene TRBV7-9 combines with J gene TRBJ2-7, with D uncertain. Deletions cut 1 base from V and 6 bases from J, with 13 bases between. Germline CDR1 and CDR2: SEHNR and FQNEAQ (reference sequence). There are 14 residues in the CDR3. The CDR3: CASSLDPGGPEQYF. The CDR3 DNA follows: TGTGCCAGCAGCTTAGATCCGGGCGGTCCCGAGCAGTACTTC.

The chain employs TRBV19 and TRBJ2-3; 9 nucleotides match TRBD2. From germline, CDR1 is LNHDA and CDR2 SQIVND (reference sequence). There are 18 residues in the CDR3. Trimming removed 3 bases from V and 6 bases from J; junction bases left unmatched: 16. Here the CDR3 DNA reads TGTGCCAGTAGTATGAGGGGACCTGGCGGGAGGGCCGGGGATACGCAGTATTTT. As protein: CASSMRGPGGRAGDTQYF.

Only one count was recorded for this clone. This chain connects TRBV5-6 to TRBJ2-1; 7 bases line up with TRBD2. Germline V lookup: CDR1 SGHDT, CDR2 YYEEEE. J was trimmed by 7 bases and V by 5 bases; bases with no gene match: 15. This CDR3 has 16 amino acids. CDR3 loop: CASSPSPTGLPNEQFF. For the CDR3, the DNA is TGTGCCAGCAGTCCTTCCCCCACGGGACTACCTAATGAGCAGTTCTTC.

V gene TRBV5-1 combines with J gene TRBJ1-4, with 8 bases matching TRBD1. Germline V gene sequence: CDR1 SGHRS, CDR2 YFSETQ. This CDR3 is 14 amino acids long. Trimming cost V 0 bases and J 7 bases; bases outside gene matches: 2. The CDR3 sequence is CASSLAGGSEKLFF. CDR3 DNA sequence: TGCGCCAGCAGCTTGGCAGGGGGCAGTGAAAAACTGTTTTTT.

The chain couples TRBV5-1 to TRBJ2-3; TRBD2 matches at 15 bases. This CDR3 spans 16 amino acids. The V gene end was trimmed by 4 bases and the J gene end by 6 bases; junction bases not matched to a gene: 6. Per the germline V gene, CDR1 is SGHRS and CDR2 is YFSETQ. The CDR3 sequence: CASSLGLAGGADTQYF. The CDR3 DNA is TGCGCCAGCAGCCTTGGACTAGCGGGAGGGGCCGATACGCAGTATTTT.

This chain connects TRBV5-1 to TRBJ2-2; perhaps TRBD2 as D (6 bases). The V gene lost 1 base and the J gene lost 4 bases, with 8 bases spanning the gap. This CDR3 comprises 14 residues. Germline CDR1 SGHRS, CDR2 YFSETQ. The CDR3 region has the DNA TGCGCCAGCAGCTTGTTGGGGGGCACCGGGGAGCTGTTTTTT. Translating it yields CASSLLGGTGELFF.

The gene calls are TRBV4-2 and TRBJ1-6; possibly TRBD1 for D (5 bases). Germline V CDR1 and CDR2: LGHNA, YNFKEQ. V lost 0 bases to trimming and J lost 7 bases, with 10 bases between them. This CDR3 has 15 amino acids. The CDR3 loop reads CASSQDPGANSPLHF. CDR3 DNA: TGTGCCAGCAGCCAAGACCCCGGGGCAAATTCACCCCTCCACTTT.

The chain joins TRBV29-1 to TRBJ2-7, with unresolved D. In germline, CDR1 is SQVTM, CDR2 ANQGSEA. Trimming stripped 4 bases from V and 4 bases from J, with 8 bases between. The CDR3 is made up of 11 amino acids. The CDR3 sequence: CSVVSVYEQYF. The CDR3 region has the DNA TGCAGCGTTGTAAGTGTTTACGAGCAGTACTTC.

The rearrangement links TRBV5-1 to TRBJ1-1, with TRBD1 matching over 8 bases. The trim removed 2 bases at V and 4 bases at J, leaving 10 bases unmatched. The CDR3 sequence is 16 residues long. Germline CDR1 and CDR2: SGHRS and YFSETQ. CDR3 loop: CASSLGQGSHATEAFF. The DNA of the CDR3 is TGCGCCAGCAGCTTAGGACAGGGATCCCATGCCACTGAAGCTTTCTTT.

The DNA of the CDR3 is TGTGCCAGCAGTTACAGGGTTCCCTCTGGGGCCAACGTCCTGACTTTC. Amino acid sequence: CASSYRVPSGANVLTF. This chain uses TRBV6-2 or TRBV6-3 with TRBJ2-6; the D is unclear. CDR3 length equals 16 residues. V was clipped by 2 bases and J by 0 bases, with 8 bases between them. The germline gives CDR1 MNHEY, CDR2 SVGEGT.

This clone was detected only once. The chain employs TRBV6-2 or TRBV6-3 and TRBJ2-1, with TRBD2 matching over 9 bases. The CDR3 is 15 residues long. Per the germline V gene, CDR1 is MNHEY and CDR2 is SVGEGT. V trimming: 6 bases; J trimming: 0 bases; junction bases outside the gene matches: 3. CDR3: CASSASGISYNEQFF. CDR3 bases: TGTGCCAGCAGCGCTAGCGGGATCTCCTACAATGAGCAGTTCTTC.

The rearrangement joins TRBV14 to TRBJ2-3; TRBD1 matches at 7 bases. Per germline, CDR1 SGHDN and CDR2 FVKESK. The CDR3 is made up of 13 amino acids. V lost 5 bases, J lost 4 bases, and 3 bases stayed unmatched. In DNA, the CDR3 is TGTGCCAGCAGCAGGGGGCCTGCAGATACGCAGTATTTT. Its translation is CASSRGPADTQYF.

V and J are TRBV15 and TRBJ2-3; 7 nucleotides agree with TRBD2. This CDR3 has 16 residues. V lost 2 bases to trimming and J lost 3 bases; unmatched junction nucleotides: 8. The germline CDR1 and CDR2 sequences are LNHNV and YYDKDF (reference sequence). Here the CDR3 DNA reads TGTGCCACCAGCAGAACCCCGACTAGCTTTACAGATACGCAGTATTTT. It codes for CATSRTPTSFTDTQYF.

The chain combines TRBV10-3 with TRBJ1-6; weak D call: TRBD1 (5 bases). In germline, CDR1 is ENHRY, CDR2 SYGVKD. The CDR3 is 15 amino acids. V lost 0 bases to trimming and J lost 6 bases, with 9 bases between them. The CDR3 sequence: CAISESWGPNSPLHF. The CDR3, as DNA: TGTGCCATCAGTGAGTCGTGGGGCCCTAATTCACCCCTCCACTTT.